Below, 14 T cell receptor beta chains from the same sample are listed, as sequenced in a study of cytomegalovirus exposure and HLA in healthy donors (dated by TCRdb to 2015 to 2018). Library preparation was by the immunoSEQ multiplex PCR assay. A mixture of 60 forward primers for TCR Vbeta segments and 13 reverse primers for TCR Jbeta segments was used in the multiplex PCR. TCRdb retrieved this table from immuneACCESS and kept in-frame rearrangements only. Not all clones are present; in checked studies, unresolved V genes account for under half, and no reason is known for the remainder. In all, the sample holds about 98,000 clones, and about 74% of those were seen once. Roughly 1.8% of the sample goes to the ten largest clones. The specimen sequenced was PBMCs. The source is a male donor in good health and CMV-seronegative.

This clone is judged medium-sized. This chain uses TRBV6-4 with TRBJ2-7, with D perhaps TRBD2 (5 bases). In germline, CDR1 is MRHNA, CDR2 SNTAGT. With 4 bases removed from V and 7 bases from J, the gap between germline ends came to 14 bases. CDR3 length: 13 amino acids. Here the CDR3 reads CASSVVPEGEQYF. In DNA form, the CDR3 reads TGTGCCAGCAGTGTGGTTCCTGAGGGTGAGCAGTACTTC.

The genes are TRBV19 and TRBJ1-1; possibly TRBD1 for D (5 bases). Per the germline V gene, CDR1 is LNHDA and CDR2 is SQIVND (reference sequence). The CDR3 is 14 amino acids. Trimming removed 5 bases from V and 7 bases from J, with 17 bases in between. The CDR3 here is CASSSTGRGYEAFF. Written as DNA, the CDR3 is TGTGCCAGTAGTTCAACAGGAAGGGGCTATGAAGCTTTCTTT. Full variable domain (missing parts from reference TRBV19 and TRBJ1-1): DGGITQSPKYLFRKEGQNVTLSCEQNLNHDAMYWYRQDPGQGLRLIYYSQIVNDFQKGDIAEGYSVSREKKESFPLTVTSAQKNPTAFYLCASSSTGRGYEAFFGQGTRLTVV.

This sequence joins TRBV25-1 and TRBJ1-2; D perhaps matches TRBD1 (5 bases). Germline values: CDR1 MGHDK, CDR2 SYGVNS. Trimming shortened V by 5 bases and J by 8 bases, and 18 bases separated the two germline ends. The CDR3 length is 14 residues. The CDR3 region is CASSTSGTLGGYTF. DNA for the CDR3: TGTGCCAGCAGTACCTCCGGGACTTTAGGGGGCTACACCTTC.

CDR3 DNA: TGCAGCGTTCGCAGGGGGCCCCAGATAGATACGCAGTATTTT. It specifies CSVRRGPQIDTQYF. The gene calls are TRBV29-1 and TRBJ2-3; 8 positions match TRBD1. The J segment lost 5 bases and the V segment lost 5 bases, leaving 9 bases of the junction unmatched. In germline, CDR1 is SQVTM, CDR2 ANQGSEA. This CDR3 contains 14 residues.

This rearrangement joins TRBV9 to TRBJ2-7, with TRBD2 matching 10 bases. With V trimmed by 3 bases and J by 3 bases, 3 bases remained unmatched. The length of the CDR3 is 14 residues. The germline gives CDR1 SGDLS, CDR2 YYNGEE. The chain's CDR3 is CASSAGTSDYEQYF. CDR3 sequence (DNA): TGTGCCAGCAGCGCCGGGACTAGCGACTACGAGCAGTACTTC.

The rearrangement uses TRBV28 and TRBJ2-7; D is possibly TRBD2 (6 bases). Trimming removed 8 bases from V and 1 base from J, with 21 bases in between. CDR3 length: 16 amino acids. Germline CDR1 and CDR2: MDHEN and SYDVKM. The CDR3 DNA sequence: TGTGCCAGCCCCCCGTCTGGAGGGAAAGGGTCCTACGAGCAGTACTTC. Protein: CASPPSGGKGSYEQYF.

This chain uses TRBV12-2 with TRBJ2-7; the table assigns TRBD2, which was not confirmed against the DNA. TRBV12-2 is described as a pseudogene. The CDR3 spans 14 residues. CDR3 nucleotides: TGTGCGGGCCCACGGAGCGGGAGGCTCTACGAGCAGTACTTC. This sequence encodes CAGPRSGRLYEQYF.

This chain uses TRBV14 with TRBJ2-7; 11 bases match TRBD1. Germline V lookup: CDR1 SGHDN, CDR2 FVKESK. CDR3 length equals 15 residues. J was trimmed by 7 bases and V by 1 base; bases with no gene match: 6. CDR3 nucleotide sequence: TGTGCCAGCAGCCAAGGGACAGGGGGCGGGGAGGAGCAGTACTTC. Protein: CASSQGTGGGEEQYF.

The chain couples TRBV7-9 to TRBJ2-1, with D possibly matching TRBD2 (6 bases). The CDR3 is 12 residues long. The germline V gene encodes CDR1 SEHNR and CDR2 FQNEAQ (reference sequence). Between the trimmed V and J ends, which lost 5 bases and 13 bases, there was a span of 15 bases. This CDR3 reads CASSPDQDYQFF. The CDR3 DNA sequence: TGTGCCAGCAGCCCCGACCAGGACTATCAGTTCTTC.

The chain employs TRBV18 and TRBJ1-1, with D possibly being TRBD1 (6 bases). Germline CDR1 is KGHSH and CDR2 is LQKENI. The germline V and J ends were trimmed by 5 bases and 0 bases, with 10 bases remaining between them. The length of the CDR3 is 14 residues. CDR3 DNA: TGTGCCAGCTCAGCTGGACAGCTGAACACTGAAGCTTTCTTT. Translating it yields CASSAGQLNTEAFF.

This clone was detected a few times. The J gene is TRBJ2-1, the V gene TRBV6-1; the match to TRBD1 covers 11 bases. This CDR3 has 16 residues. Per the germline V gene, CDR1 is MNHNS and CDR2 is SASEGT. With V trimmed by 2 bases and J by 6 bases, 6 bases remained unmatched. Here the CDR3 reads CASSEMRTGGLNEQFF. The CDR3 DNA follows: TGTGCCAGCAGTGAAATGAGGACAGGGGGCCTCAATGAGCAGTTCTTC.

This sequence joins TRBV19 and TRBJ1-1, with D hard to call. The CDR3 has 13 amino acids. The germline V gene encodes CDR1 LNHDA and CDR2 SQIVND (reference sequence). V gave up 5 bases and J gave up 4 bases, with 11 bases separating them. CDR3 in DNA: TGTGCCAGTAGTCCCCTTAGAACCACTGAAGCTTTCTTT. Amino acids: CASSPLRTTEAFF.

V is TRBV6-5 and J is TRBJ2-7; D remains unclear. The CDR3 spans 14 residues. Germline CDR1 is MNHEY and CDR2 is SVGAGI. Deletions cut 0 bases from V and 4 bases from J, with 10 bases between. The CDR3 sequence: CASSYSITAYEQYF. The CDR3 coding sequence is TGTGCCAGCAGTTACTCGATAACAGCTTACGAGCAGTACTTC.

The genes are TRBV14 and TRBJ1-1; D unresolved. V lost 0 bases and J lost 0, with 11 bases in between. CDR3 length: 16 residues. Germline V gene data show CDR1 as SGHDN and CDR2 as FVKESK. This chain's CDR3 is CASSQDTGYMNTEAFF. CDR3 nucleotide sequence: TGTGCCAGCAGCCAAGATACGGGTTACATGAACACTGAAGCTTTCTTT.